This T cell receptor (beta chain) was captured in a study of OX40 agonist ivuxolimab in advanced cancers. Study-wide results and caveats: At 0.1 to 3.0 mg/kg, CD4+ and CD8+ blood T cells expanded clonally by week 6. Antigen specificity remained undetermined for the expanded peripheral T cells.

Assay used: immunoSEQ multiplex PCR; TCRdb lists only in-frame clones, some missing. Among approximately 96,000 clones listed, 90% were seen once. Trimming removed 0 bases at V and 4 bases at J, with 14 bases between. The CDR3 has 16 amino acids. Germline-derived CDR1 and CDR2 are SGDLS and YYNGEE. A remark on this clone: Its antigen is not known.

V is TRBV9 and J is TRBJ1-3; maybe TRBD1 (6 bases). Source: CD4+ or CD8+ T cells sorted from blood, taken in a trial of the OX40 agonist ivuxolimab. The source of this sequence is an adult with an advanced solid tumor such as melanoma, head and neck, liver or kidney cancer. DNA of the CDR3: TGTGCCAGCAGCGTAGGCCCGGGGGCAGGGGGAAACACCATATATTTT. Its protein is CASSVGPGAGGNTIYF.